The 32 T cell receptor beta chains below come from one sample, sequenced in a study of T cells in Graves' hyperthyroidism and ophthalmopathy. Template material for amplifying TCR beta CDR3 regions consisted of RNA transcripts. An initial round of RT-PCR targeting the TCR CDR3 relied on the HTBI primer set. One entry per CDR3 protein results from TCRdb running MiXCR on the multiplex PCR reads. The sample holds more than 300,000 distinct CDR3 sequences; approximately 14% are singletons and the top ten take about 11%. Sequencing was done on a sample of blood. These receptors came from a woman aged 60-75 years with Graves' hyperthyroidism.

This clonotype occurred many times. The rearrangement uses TRBV11-3 and TRBJ2-1, with 8 bases lining up with TRBD2. CDR1 and CDR2 (germline): SGHNT, YENEEA. J lost 2 bases, V lost 6 bases, and 9 bases had no gene match. This CDR3 is 16 amino acids long. The DNA of the CDR3 is TGTGCCAGCAGACTCAACAGCGGGAGCCCCTACAATGAGCAGTTCTTC. The encoded protein is CASRLNSGSPYNEQFF.

The table lists this clonotype with many counts. CDR3 in DNA: TGTGCCAGCAGCTTAGCCCGGAATAACTATGGCTACACCTTC. Translating it yields CASSLARNNYGYTF. The chain uses TRBV7-8 and TRBJ1-2; D not resolved. Trimming shortened V by 0 bases and J by 1 base, and 6 bases separated the two germline ends. The CDR3 totals 14 residues. Germline CDR1 and CDR2: SGHVS and FQNEAQ.

Many counts were recorded for this clonotype. The chain uses TRBV11-3 and TRBJ2-1; 8 nucleotides line up with TRBD1. The J segment lost 3 bases and the V segment lost 0 bases, leaving 7 bases of the junction unmatched. Germline CDR1 is SGHNT and CDR2 is YENEEA. This CDR3 is built from 17 residues. CDR3 DNA sequence: TGTGCCAGCAGCTTAGATGGACAGGGTACCGTCTACAATGAGCAGTTCTTC. Translated: CASSLDGQGTVYNEQFF.

This clonotype was detected many times. The gene calls are TRBV2 and TRBJ2-5, with D maybe TRBD2 (5 bases). The CDR3 sequence is 13 residues long. V lost 6 bases and J 5 bases, leaving 13 bases between the germline ends. The germline V gene has CDR1 SNHLY and CDR2 FYNNEI. This CDR3 reads CASREDAQETQYF. CDR3 nucleotides: TGTGCCAGCAGGGAGGACGCTCAGGAGACCCAGTACTTC.

This chain connects TRBV10-3 to TRBJ2-7, with D unresolved. The germline V and J ends were trimmed by 7 bases and 0 bases, with 10 bases remaining between them. This CDR3 has 13 amino acids. Germline CDR1 is ENHRY and CDR2 is SYGVKD. The CDR3 bases are TGTGCCATCACCGCGTCCAACTCCTACGAGCAGTACTTC. As protein: CAITASNSYEQYF.

This clonotype was recorded many times. The chain couples TRBV28 to TRBJ2-5; a weak D match, TRBD2 (6 bases). This CDR3 has 14 residues. Trimming cost V 6 bases and J 5 bases, with 16 bases left between them. The germline gives CDR1 MDHEN, CDR2 SYDVKM. CDR3 amino acids: CASSGIGGAETQYF. CDR3 in DNA: TGTGCCAGCAGCGGGATCGGAGGGGCGGAGACCCAGTACTTC.

This clonotype was picked up a small number of times. This chain links TRBV20-1 with TRBJ1-1; the D gene is possibly TRBD1 (6 bases). V was cut by 4 bases and J by 4 bases, with 16 bases left in between. The CDR3 totals 14 residues. The germline gives CDR1 DFQATT, CDR2 SNEGSKA (reference sequence). The CDR3 is CSAIPSTGATEAFF. CDR3 nucleotides: TGCAGTGCTATCCCGTCGACAGGAGCCACTGAAGCTTTCTTT.

This clonotype appeared a few times. This sequence joins TRBV4-2 and TRBJ1-4; no clear D gene. V lost 1 base, J lost 4 bases, and 1 base lay in between. The germline V gene encodes CDR1 LGHNA and CDR2 YNFKEQ. This CDR3 region has 12 residues. The CDR3 bases are TGTGCCAGCAGCCAAGTTAATGAAAAACTGTTTTTT. Translated, it gives CASSQVNEKLFF.

The gene calls are TRBV6-1 and TRBJ1-1, with TRBD1 identical over 7 bases. Germline V lookup: CDR1 MNHNS, CDR2 SASEGT. The CDR3 extends over 16 amino acids. V shed 7 bases, J shed 1 base, and the junction held 12 bases outside the gene matches. The CDR3 reads CASTRGIGQPNTEAFF. The DNA of the CDR3 is TGTGCCAGCACCAGGGGGATAGGACAGCCGAACACTGAAGCTTTCTTT.

In this sample, this clonotype turned up many times. The chain joins TRBV24-1 to TRBJ2-1; 10 bases are a match to TRBD2. The V gene's germline CDR1 is KGHDR and CDR2 SFDVKD. The CDR3 length is 16 residues. J was trimmed by 7 bases and V by 2 bases; bases with no gene match: 7. The CDR3 DNA follows: TGTGCCACCAGTGATTGGAGCGGGAGGGCCGATAATGAGCAGTTCTTC. Protein product: CATSDWSGRADNEQFF.

The genes are TRBV12-3 or TRBV12-4 and TRBJ2-1; tentative D call: TRBD1 (6 bases). This CDR3 has 16 residues. Trimming cost V 1 base and J 5 bases, with 15 bases left between them. As DNA, the CDR3 is TGTGCCAGCAGTTTAGTGGGGGCTAATCCCAACAATGAGCAGTTCTTC. Its protein is CASSLVGANPNNEQFF.

Ten or more counts support this clonotype. The chain employs TRBV6-2 or TRBV6-3 and TRBJ2-7; D possibly corresponds to TRBD2 (6 bases). Germline lookup yields CDR1 MNHEY and CDR2 SVGEGT. The CDR3 sequence is 15 residues long. The V end was cut by 2 bases, the J end by 3 bases, with 14 bases between. In nucleotides, the CDR3 is TGTGCCAGCAGTTACGAGTCGGGAGAGGTCTACGAGCAGTACTTC. Translation gives CASSYESGEVYEQYF.

The sample holds many counts of this clonotype. The chain carries TRBV5-1 and TRBJ1-2, with D possibly matching TRBD1 (6 bases). CDR1 and CDR2 from the germline V gene are SGHRS and YFSETQ. V lost 5 bases and J 1 base, leaving 12 bases between the germline ends. There are 14 residues in the CDR3. CDR3 nucleotide sequence: TGCGCCAGCAGAACGACAGGAGATAACTATGGCTACACCTTC. It yields the protein CASRTTGDNYGYTF.

Written as DNA, the CDR3 is TGTGCCAGCAGCGTTGGGGGGCTTGTAGATACGCAGTATTTT. It translates to CASSVGGLVDTQYF. The chain is built from TRBV9 and TRBJ2-3; D is possibly TRBD1 or TRBD2 (6 bases each). The V gene's germline CDR1 is SGDLS and CDR2 YYNGEE. This CDR3 is 14 amino acids long. Trimming cost V 2 bases and J 5 bases, with 12 bases left between them.

As concerns this clonotype: A read error may be the cause here, since a much bigger clone is one base away. The chain joins TRBV5-1 to TRBJ1-1, with TRBD1 matching 8 bases. The trim removed 4 bases at V and 5 bases at J, leaving 10 bases unmatched. This CDR3 is 15 amino acids long. Germline V CDR1 and CDR2: SGHRS, YFSETQ. CDR3 amino acids: CASSQGQEGGTEAFF. The DNA for the CDR3 is TGCGCCAGCAGCCAGGGACAGGAGGGTGGGACTGAAGCTTTCTTT.

The CDR3, as DNA: TGTGCCAGTAGTACCGACTCTTTAGGGGCCTCCGAGCAGTACTTC. This gives the protein CASSTDSLGASEQYF. V usage is TRBV19 and J usage is TRBJ2-7; a possible D gene is TRBD1 (5 bases). The V end lost 4 bases, the J end lost 6 bases, and 19 bases lay between the germline ends. The CDR3 runs 15 residues. Germline V gene data show CDR1 as LNHDA and CDR2 as SQIVND (reference sequence).

This clonotype was detected ten times or more. This chain links TRBV6-1 with TRBJ1-3, with a weak D call TRBD1 (5 bases). Germline CDR1 and CDR2: MNHNS and SASEGT. Trimming removed 6 bases at V and 2 bases at J, with 8 bases between. The length of the CDR3 is 13 residues. CDR3 in DNA: TGTGCCAGCAGGAAGGGGCCTGGAAACACCATATATTTT. It is translated as CASRKGPGNTIYF.

This clonotype was detected ten times or more. J is TRBJ2-4 and V is TRBV30, with D perhaps assigned TRBD1 or TRBD2 (5 bases each). The CDR3 contains 15 residues. V was shortened by 3 bases and J by 2 bases, with 14 bases between the two germline ends. Germline assignment: CDR1 GTSNPN and CDR2 SVGIG (reference sequence). The CDR3 loop is CAWRINGATKNIQYF. The CDR3 bases are TGTGCCTGGAGAATTAACGGGGCGACCAAAAACATTCAGTACTTC.

The chain combines TRBV28 with TRBJ1-2, with D perhaps TRBD1 (5 bases). Germline CDR1 reads MDHEN; CDR2 reads SYDVKM. CDR3 length: 12 amino acids. Trimming stripped 11 bases from V and 4 bases from J, with 14 bases between. The CDR3 DNA sequence: TGTGCCGCGACGGGGCAGAGCTATGGCTACACCTTC. Translation: CAATGQSYGYTF.

There are a few counts of this clonotype. This chain connects TRBV29-1 to TRBJ2-3; D ambiguous. Germline assignment: CDR1 SQVTM and CDR2 ANQGSEA. V was shortened by 2 bases and J by 2 bases, with 8 bases between the two germline ends. The length of the CDR3 is 13 residues. The CDR3 bases are TGCAGCGTTGAAAGCCGTCCCACAGATACGCAGTATTTT. Residues: CSVESRPTDTQYF.

This clonotype was seen a few times. The rearrangement joins TRBV20-1 to TRBJ2-2, with 11 nucleotides matching TRBD2. Trimming at V came to 5 bases and at J to 6 bases, leaving 5 bases not matched to a gene. This CDR3 comprises 14 residues. Per germline, CDR1 DFQATT and CDR2 SNEGSKA (reference sequence). CDR3 bases: TGCAGTGCTCCCACTAGCGGGAGAGCCGGGGAGCTGTTTTTT. Its translation is CSAPTSGRAGELFF.

Ten or more counts support this clonotype. The V and J genes are TRBV7-9 and TRBJ2-1, with D perhaps matching TRBD1 (6 bases). From germline, CDR1 is SEHNR and CDR2 FQNEAQ (reference sequence). The V and J ends lost 6 bases and 5 bases respectively, with 17 bases between them. The CDR3 loop spans 15 amino acids. As DNA, the CDR3 is TGTGCCAGCAGTTCGAACAGGGACCCCAACAATGAGCAGTTCTTC. Protein sequence: CASSSNRDPNNEQFF.

This clonotype was detected many times. V and J are TRBV10-3 and TRBJ1-1, with a possible D match to TRBD1 (5 bases). V was clipped by 1 base and J by 0 bases, with 18 bases between them. This CDR3 contains 18 residues. Germline CDR1 is ENHRY and CDR2 is SYGVKD. This chain's CDR3 is CAISEFRSRGYVNTEAFF. The CDR3 DNA reads as TGTGCCATCAGTGAGTTTAGAAGCCGGGGCTATGTGAACACTGAAGCTTTCTTT.

The chain combines TRBV6-5 with TRBJ2-3; 9 nucleotides line up with TRBD1. Germline CDR1 MNHEY, CDR2 SVGAGI. The junction had 9 bases not matched to a gene; V was cut back by 2 bases and J by 6 bases. This CDR3 spans 16 amino acids. The CDR3 reads CASSYQGTGTRDTQYF. The CDR3 bases are TGTGCCAGCAGTTACCAAGGGACAGGGACTCGGGATACGCAGTATTTT.

The rearrangement uses TRBV7-3 and TRBJ2-3; 7 positions match TRBD2. Germline CDR1 and CDR2: SGHTA and FQGTGA. With 5 bases clipped from V and 4 bases from J, the junction kept 9 bases outside the gene matches. The CDR3 length is 15 residues. CDR3 region: CASSPRRGGADTQYF. As DNA, the CDR3 is TGTGCCAGCAGCCCCAGAAGGGGAGGGGCAGATACGCAGTATTTT.

At least ten counts were recorded for this clonotype. The chain joins TRBV13 to TRBJ1-1; D gene ambiguous. The V gene lost 5 bases and the J gene lost 4 bases, with 17 bases spanning the gap. The germline gives CDR1 PRHDT, CDR2 FYEKMQ (reference sequence). This CDR3 is built from 15 residues. The CDR3 reads CASSERGSASTEAFF. The CDR3 DNA reads as TGTGCCAGCAGCGAGCGGGGTAGTGCGTCCACTGAAGCTTTCTTT.

Ten or more counts support this clonotype. This rearrangement joins TRBV20-1 to TRBJ2-3; D gene uncertain. V shed 1 base and J shed 3 bases, with 5 bases lying between them. This CDR3 is 12 amino acids long. The germline V gene has CDR1 DFQATT and CDR2 SNEGSKA (reference sequence). This CDR3 is CSARGRTDTQYF. The CDR3 DNA reads as TGCAGTGCTAGAGGCAGAACAGATACGCAGTATTTT.

This clonotype has a handful of counts. The genes are TRBV7-8 and TRBJ2-7; D possibly corresponds to TRBD1 (5 bases). The germline V gene has CDR1 SGHVS and CDR2 FQNEAQ. Trimming took off 1 base at V and 7 bases at J, with 23 bases between the two ends. The CDR3 extends over 17 amino acids. The CDR3 reads CASSLELISWGSEEQYF. DNA for the CDR3: TGTGCCAGCAGCTTAGAGTTGATTTCTTGGGGCTCTGAGGAGCAGTACTTC.

In this sample, this clonotype turned up many times. The chain joins TRBV27 to TRBJ2-1; D unresolved. Trimming pared 3 bases from V and 0 bases from J, leaving 12 bases between. The germline gives CDR1 MNHEY, CDR2 SMNVEV (reference sequence). There are 16 residues in the CDR3. This CDR3 reads CASSLVAESSYNEQFF. The CDR3 DNA sequence: TGTGCCAGCAGTTTGGTTGCCGAGAGCTCCTACAATGAGCAGTTCTTC.

This clonotype occurred many times. The rearrangement links TRBV11-1 to TRBJ2-2; 13 bases align to TRBD2. Germline V gene lookup returns CDR1 SGHAT and CDR2 FQDESV (reference sequence). With 0 bases clipped from V and 0 bases from J, the junction kept 10 bases outside the gene matches. This CDR3 spans 21 amino acids. The DNA of the CDR3 is TGTGCCAGCAGCTTAGCGAAGGGACTAGCGGGACCGGGGGCGAACACCGGGGAGCTGTTTTTT. Translating gives CASSLAKGLAGPGANTGELFF.

This clonotype was seen at least ten times. The chain recombines TRBV3-1 with TRBJ2-1; 10 bases map to TRBD2. The CDR3 runs 19 residues. V shed 1 base and J 0 bases; nucleotides not matched to a gene: 9. In germline, CDR1 is LGHDT, CDR2 YNNKEL (reference sequence). CDR3 DNA: TGTGCCAGCAGCCAAGCGATGACACTAGCGGGGCTCTCCTACAATGAGCAGTTCTTC. Residues: CASSQAMTLAGLSYNEQFF.

In the case of this clonotype: A read error may account for a junction end that differs from germline. The chain uses TRBV12-3 or TRBV12-4 and TRBJ1-4; 7 bases fit TRBD1. This CDR3 contains 14 residues. CDR3 DNA: TGTACCAGCAGTTTCACAGGGGCGGGTGAAAAACTGTTTTTT. Residues: CTSSFTGAGEKLFF.